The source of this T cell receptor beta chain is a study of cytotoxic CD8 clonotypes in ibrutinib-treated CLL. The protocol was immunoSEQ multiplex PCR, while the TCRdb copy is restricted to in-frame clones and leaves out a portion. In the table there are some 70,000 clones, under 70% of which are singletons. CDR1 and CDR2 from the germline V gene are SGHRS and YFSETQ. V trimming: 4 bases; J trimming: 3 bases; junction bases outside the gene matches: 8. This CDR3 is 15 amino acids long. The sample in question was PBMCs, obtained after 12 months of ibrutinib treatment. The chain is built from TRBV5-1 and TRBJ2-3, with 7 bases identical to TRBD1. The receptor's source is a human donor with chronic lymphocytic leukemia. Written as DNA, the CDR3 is TGCGCCAGCAGCACCCCAGGGGGTAGGACAGATACGCAGTATTTT. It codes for CASSTPGGRTDTQYF.